This T cell receptor (beta chain) was sequenced for a study of CD8 T cells in Susac syndrome. Sequencing of TCR beta was undertaken in CD8+ and CD4+ T cells derived from blood. The multiple sclerosis controls consisted of treatment-naive patients with relapsing-remitting disease, either stable or active. TEMRA cells were FACS-enriched, with CD8+ and CD4+ T cells isolated negatively. Germline V gives CDR1 GTSNPN, CDR2 SVGIG (reference sequence). The CDR3 is 13 amino acids. V lost 3 bases and J lost 0, with 3 bases in between. RNA was extracted with the RNeasy kit, and a quantity of about 0.5 to 1 ug was reverse transcribed using random hexamers. By means of immunoSEQ multiplex PCR, TCR beta CDR3 spanning 54 Vbeta and 13 Jbeta underwent amplification. TCRdb called the immunoSEQ multiplex PCR reads again in MiXCR, with one record for every CDR3 protein. The sample shows a few hundred thousand distinct CDR3 sequences, around 85% of them seen only once.

The clonotype comes from a human donor with multiple sclerosis. The chain recombines TRBV30 with TRBJ1-6, with no clear D. The sequenced material came from CD8+ T cells from PBMCs. The CDR3 loop is CAWRSSYNSPLHF. The CDR3 bases are TGTGCCTGGAGGAGCTCCTATAATTCACCCCTCCACTTT.